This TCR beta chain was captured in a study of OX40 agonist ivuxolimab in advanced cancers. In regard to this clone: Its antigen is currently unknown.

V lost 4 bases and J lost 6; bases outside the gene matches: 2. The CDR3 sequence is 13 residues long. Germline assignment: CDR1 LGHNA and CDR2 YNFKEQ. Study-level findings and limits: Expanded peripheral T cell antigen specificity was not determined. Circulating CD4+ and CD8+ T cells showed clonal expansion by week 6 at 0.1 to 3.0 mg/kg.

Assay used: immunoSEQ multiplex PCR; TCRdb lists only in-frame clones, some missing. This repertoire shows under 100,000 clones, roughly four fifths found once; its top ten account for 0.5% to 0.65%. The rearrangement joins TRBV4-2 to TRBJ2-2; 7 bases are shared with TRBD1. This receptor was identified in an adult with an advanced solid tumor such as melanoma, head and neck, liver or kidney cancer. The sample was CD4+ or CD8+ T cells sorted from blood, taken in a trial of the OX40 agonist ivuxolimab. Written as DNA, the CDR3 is TGTGCCAGCAGCCGGCAGGGGGCCGGGGAGCTGTTTTTT. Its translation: CASSRQGAGELFF.